This T cell receptor beta chain stems from a study of T cells in women clearing cervical HPV infection. Turning to the study itself: Controls' single incident HPV16 infection cleared within 12 months without precancer. For cases, blood was sampled a median 149 days after lesion detection, interquartile range roughly 80 to 200 days.

Worth noting for this clone: The read comes to an end 3 residues before the CDR3 does, leaving the germline J gene to fill in the end.

From germline, CDR1 is LNHDA and CDR2 SQIVND (reference sequence). CDR3 length: 14 amino acids. Libraries were prepared by immunoSEQ multiplex PCR; TCRdb keeps only in-frame clonotypes and omits some of them. This listing includes 35,000 to 45,000 clones. The chain is built from TRBV19 and TRBJ1-4; 7 bases map to TRBD1. Sequencing was performed on blood buffy coat. The sequence came from a woman between 18 and 69 years old with a cervical HPV16 infection that either progressed to CIN3+ or cleared (not recorded which). This CDR3 reads CASSYGQDNSPLFF. The CDR3 bases that were read are TGTGCCAGTAGTTACGGACAGGATAATTCACCA.